The T cell receptor beta chain under discussion was sequenced for a study of CD8+ T cells in alopecia areata. The overall study: Treated individuals took tofacitinib by mouth, 5 to 10 mg twice daily.

V was pared by 1 base and J by 5 bases, with 6 bases of the junction left unmatched. The CDR3 loop spans 15 amino acids. Per the germline V gene, CDR1 is LGHNA and CDR2 is YNFKEQ. As to treatment: oral pan-JAK inhibitor, 5-10 mg twice daily. Study conclusions and caveats: Tofacitinib produced a significant decrease in scalp clonality and in expanded CD8+ clones among the top 100.

It was cDNA, reverse transcribed from extracted RNA, that served as the sequencing template. Measured with immunoSEQ multiplex PCR; TCRdb has only the in-frame clones, and not every one. The data contain roughly 200,000 clones, 40% to 55% of them seen just once; the ten biggest clones take up approximately 2.9%. This clone occurred once. Its antigen is unknown. The starting material was CD4+ T cells sorted from blood, obtained around week 36, from a patient treated with tofacitinib. The rearrangement joins TRBV4-2 to TRBJ2-7, with 9 nucleotides matching TRBD1. This clonotype was obtained from a human donor with alopecia areata. The CDR3 loop reads CASSQVGTGSHEQYF. The CDR3, as DNA: TGTGCCAGCAGCCAAGTGGGGACAGGGTCCCACGAGCAGTACTTC.